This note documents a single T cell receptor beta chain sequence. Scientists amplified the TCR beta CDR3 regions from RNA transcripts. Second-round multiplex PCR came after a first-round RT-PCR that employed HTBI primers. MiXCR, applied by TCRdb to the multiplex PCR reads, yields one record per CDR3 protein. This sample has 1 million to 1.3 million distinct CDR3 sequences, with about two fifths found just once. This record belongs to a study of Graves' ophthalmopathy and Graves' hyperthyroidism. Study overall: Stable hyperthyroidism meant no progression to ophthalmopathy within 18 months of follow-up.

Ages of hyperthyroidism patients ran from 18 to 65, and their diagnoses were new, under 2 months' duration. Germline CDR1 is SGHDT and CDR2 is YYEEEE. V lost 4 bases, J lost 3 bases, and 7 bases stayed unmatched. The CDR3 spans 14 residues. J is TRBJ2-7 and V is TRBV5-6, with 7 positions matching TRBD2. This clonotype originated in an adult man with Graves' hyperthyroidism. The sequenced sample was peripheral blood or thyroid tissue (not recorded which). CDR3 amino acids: CASSQAGKNYEQYF. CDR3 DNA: TGTGCCAGCAGCCAAGCGGGGAAAAACTACGAGCAGTACTTC.